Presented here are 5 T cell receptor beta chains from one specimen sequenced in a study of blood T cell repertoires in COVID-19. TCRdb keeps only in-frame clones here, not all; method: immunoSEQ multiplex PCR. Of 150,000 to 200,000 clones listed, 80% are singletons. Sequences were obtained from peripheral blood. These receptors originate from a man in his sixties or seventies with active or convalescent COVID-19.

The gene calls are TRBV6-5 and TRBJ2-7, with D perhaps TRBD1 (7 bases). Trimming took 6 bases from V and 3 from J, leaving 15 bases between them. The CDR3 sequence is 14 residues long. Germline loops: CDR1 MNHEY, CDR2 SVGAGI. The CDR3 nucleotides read TGTGCCAGCAGACGGCGGGACAGCCACTACGAGCAGTACTTC. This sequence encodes CASRRRDSHYEQYF.

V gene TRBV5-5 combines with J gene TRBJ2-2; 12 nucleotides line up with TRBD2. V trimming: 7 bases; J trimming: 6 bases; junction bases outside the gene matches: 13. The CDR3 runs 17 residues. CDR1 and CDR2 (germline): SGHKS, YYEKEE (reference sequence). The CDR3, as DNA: TGTGCCAGCCGCGGGATTCCTAGCGGGGGGGCGTCCGGGGAGCTGTTTTTT. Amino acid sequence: CASRGIPSGGASGELFF. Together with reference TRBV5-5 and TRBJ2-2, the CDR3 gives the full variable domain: DAGVTQSPTHLIKTRGQQVTLRCSPISGHKSVSWYQQVLGQGPQFIFQYYEKEERGRGNFPDRFSARQFPNYSSELNVNALLLGDSALYLCASRGIPSGGASGELFFGEGSRLTVL.

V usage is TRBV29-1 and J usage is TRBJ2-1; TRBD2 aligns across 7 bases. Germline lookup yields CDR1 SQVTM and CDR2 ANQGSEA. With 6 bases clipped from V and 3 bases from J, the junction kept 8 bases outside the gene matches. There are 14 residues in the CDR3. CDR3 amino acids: CSVPGGDYYNEQFF. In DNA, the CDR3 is TGCAGCGTCCCCGGCGGGGACTACTACAATGAGCAGTTCTTC.

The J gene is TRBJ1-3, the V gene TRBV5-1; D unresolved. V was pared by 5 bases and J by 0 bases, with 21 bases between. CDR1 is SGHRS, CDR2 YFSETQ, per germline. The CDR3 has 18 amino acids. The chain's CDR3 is CASRKGMPSGDSGNTIYF. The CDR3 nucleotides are TGCGCCAGCAGGAAAGGAATGCCCTCCGGGGACTCTGGAAACACCATATATTTT.

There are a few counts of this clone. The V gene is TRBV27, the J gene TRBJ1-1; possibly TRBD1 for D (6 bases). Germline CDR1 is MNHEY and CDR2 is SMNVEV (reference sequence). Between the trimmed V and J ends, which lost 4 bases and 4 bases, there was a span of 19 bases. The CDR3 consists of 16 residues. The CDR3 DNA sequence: TGTGCCAGCAGTTCCCGGGAGGGGGGCAGGGGCACTGAAGCTTTCTTT. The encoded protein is CASSSREGGRGTEAFF.